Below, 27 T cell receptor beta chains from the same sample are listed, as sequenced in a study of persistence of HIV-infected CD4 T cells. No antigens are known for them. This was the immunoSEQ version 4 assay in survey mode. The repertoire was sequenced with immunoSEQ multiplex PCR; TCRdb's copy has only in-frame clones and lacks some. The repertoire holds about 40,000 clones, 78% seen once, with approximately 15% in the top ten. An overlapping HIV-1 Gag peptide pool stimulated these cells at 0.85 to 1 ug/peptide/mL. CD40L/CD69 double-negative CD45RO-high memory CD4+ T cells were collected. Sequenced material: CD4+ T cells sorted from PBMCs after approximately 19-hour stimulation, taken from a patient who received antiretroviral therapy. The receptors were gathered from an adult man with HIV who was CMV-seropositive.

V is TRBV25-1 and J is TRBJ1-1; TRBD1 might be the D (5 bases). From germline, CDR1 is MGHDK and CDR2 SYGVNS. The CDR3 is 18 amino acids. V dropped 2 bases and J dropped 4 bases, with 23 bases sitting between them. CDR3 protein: CASSESPQAGSGGTEAFF. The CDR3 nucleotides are TGTGCCAGCAGTGAAAGCCCGCAGGCAGGGTCAGGCGGCACTGAAGCTTTCTTT. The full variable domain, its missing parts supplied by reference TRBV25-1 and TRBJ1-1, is EADIYQTPRYLVIGTGKKITLECSQTMGHDKMYWYQQDPGMELHLIHYSYGVNSTEKGDLSSESTVSRIRTEHFPLTLESARPSHTSQYLCASSESPQAGSGGTEAFFGQGTRLTVV.

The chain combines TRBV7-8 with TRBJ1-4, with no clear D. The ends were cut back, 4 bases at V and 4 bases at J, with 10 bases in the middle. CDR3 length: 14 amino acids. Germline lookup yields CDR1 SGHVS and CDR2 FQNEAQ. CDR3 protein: CASSYQGYNEKLFF. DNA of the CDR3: TGTGCCAGCAGCTATCAAGGGTATAATGAAAAACTGTTTTTT.

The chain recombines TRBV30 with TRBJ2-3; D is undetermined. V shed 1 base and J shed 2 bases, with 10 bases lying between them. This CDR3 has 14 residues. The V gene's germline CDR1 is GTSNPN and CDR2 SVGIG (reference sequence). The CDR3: CAWSAGGLTDTQYF. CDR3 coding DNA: TGTGCCTGGAGTGCGGGCGGTCTCACAGATACGCAGTATTTT.

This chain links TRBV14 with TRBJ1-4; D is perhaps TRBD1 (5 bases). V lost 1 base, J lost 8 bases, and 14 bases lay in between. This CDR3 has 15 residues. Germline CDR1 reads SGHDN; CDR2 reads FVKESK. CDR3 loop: CASSQVQGRGEKLFF. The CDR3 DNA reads TGTGCCAGCAGCCAAGTCCAGGGAAGGGGAGAAAAACTGTTTTTT.

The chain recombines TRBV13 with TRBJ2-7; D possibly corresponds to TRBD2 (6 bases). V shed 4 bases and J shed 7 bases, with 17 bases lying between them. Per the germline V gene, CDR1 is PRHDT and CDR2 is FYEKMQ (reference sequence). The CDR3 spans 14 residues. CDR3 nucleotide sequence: TGTGCCAGCAGCTCCCGGGGGAGTTCGCGAGAGCAGTACTTC. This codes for CASSSRGSSREQYF.

The CDR3 coding sequence is TGTGCCAGCAGTCCTGGACTAGCGGGGGGAGCAGATACGCAGTATTTT. This gives the protein CASSPGLAGGADTQYF. The chain has TRBV25-1 and TRBJ2-3, with TRBD2 matching 14 bases. Germline V gives CDR1 MGHDK, CDR2 SYGVNS. The CDR3 is 16 amino acids. The ends lost 5 bases at V and 4 bases at J; junction bases unmatched: 5.

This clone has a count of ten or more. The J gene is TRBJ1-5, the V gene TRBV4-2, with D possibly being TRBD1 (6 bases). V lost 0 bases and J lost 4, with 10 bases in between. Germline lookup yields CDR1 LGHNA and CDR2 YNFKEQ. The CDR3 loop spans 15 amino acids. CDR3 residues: CASSQEAGANQPQHF. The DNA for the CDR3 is TGTGCCAGCAGCCAAGAAGCAGGGGCAAATCAGCCCCAGCATTTT.

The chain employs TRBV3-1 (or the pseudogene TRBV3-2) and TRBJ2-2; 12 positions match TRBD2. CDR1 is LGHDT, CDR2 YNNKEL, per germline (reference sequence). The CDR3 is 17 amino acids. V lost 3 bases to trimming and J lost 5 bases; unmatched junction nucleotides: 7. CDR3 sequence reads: CASSHRLAGVLTGELFF. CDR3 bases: TGTGCCAGCAGCCACCGACTAGCGGGGGTACTGACCGGGGAGCTGTTTTTT.

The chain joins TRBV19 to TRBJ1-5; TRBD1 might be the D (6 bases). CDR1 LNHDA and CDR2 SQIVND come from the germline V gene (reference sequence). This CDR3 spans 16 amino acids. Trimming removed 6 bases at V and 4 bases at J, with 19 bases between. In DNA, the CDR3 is TGTGCCAGTAGGCCGGGATTTGGCACAGGGAATCAGCCCCAGCATTTT. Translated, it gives CASRPGFGTGNQPQHF.

The CDR3 loop is CASSQAGGNIQYF. The CDR3 nucleotides are TGTGCCAGCAGCCAGGCGGGCGGGAACATTCAGTACTTC. The V and J genes are TRBV14 and TRBJ2-4; D might be TRBD2 (5 bases). Trimming removed 3 bases at V and 7 bases at J, with 10 bases between. Germline V gene sequence: CDR1 SGHDN, CDR2 FVKESK. The CDR3 loop spans 13 amino acids.

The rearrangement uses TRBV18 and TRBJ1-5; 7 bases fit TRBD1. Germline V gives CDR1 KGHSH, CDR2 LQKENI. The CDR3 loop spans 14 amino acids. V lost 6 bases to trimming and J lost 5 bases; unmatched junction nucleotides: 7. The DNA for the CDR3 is TGTGCCAGCTCCCTCCGGGACAGTGATCAGCCCCAGCATTTT. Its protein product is CASSLRDSDQPQHF.

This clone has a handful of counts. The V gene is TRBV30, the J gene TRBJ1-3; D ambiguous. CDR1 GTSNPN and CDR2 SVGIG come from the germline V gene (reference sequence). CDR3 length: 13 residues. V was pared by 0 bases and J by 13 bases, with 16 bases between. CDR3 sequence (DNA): TGTGCCTGGAGTGTACATAAGACCCCGGTTATATATTTT. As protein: CAWSVHKTPVIYF.

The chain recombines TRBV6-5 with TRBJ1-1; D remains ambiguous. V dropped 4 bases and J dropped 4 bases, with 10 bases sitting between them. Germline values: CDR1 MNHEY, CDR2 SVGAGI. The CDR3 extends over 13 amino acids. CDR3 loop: CASSWVGSTEAFF. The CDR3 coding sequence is TGTGCCAGCAGTTGGGTGGGGAGCACTGAAGCTTTCTTT.

DNA for the CDR3: TGTGCCATCAGTGAGGTGGGACAGGGCAGACAGCCCCAGCATTTT. It codes for CAISEVGQGRQPQHF. V is TRBV10-3 and J is TRBJ1-5; TRBD1 matches at 9 bases. V shed 2 bases and J 7 bases; nucleotides not matched to a gene: 6. There are 15 residues in the CDR3. The germline CDR1 and CDR2 sequences are ENHRY and SYGVKD.

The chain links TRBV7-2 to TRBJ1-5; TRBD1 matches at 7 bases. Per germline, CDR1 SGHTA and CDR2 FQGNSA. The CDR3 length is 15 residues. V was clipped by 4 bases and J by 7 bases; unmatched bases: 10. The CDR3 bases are TGTGCCAGCAGCTCCAGGGACAGAGGGGGACAGCCCCAGCATTTT. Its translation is CASSSRDRGGQPQHF.

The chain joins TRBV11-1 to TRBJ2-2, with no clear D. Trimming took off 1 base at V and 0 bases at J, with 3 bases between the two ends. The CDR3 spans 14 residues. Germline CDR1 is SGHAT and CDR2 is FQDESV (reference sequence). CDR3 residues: CASSLDPNTGELFF. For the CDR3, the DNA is TGTGCCAGCAGCTTAGACCCGAACACCGGGGAGCTGTTTTTT.

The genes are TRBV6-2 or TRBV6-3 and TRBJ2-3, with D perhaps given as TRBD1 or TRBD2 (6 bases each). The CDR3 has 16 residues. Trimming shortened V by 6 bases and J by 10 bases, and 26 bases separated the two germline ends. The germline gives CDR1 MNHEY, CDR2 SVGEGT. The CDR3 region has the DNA TGTGCCAGCAGCCCCCGGGACACCTTTGCGGGGATCGCGCAGTATTTT. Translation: CASSPRDTFAGIAQYF.

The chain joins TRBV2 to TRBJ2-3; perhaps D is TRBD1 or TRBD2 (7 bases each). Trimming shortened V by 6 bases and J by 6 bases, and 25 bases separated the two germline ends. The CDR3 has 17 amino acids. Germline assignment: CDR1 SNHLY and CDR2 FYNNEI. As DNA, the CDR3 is TGTGCCAGCAGCGAGCCCAGGGGGAGGGATTGGTTGGATACGCAGTATTTT. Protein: CASSEPRGRDWLDTQYF.

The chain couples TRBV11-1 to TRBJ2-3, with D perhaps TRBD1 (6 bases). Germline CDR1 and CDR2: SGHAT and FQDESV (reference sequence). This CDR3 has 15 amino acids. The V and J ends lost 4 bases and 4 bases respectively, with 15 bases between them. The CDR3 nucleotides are TGTGCCAGCAGCTGGGGATGGGGGCGGGCAGATACGCAGTATTTT. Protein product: CASSWGWGRADTQYF. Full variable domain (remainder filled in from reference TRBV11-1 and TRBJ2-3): EAEVAQSPRYKITEKSQAVAFWCDPISGHATLYWYRQILGQGPELLVQFQDESVVDDSQLPKDRFSAERLKGVDSTLKIQPAELGDSAMYLCASSWGWGRADTQYFGPGTRLTVL.

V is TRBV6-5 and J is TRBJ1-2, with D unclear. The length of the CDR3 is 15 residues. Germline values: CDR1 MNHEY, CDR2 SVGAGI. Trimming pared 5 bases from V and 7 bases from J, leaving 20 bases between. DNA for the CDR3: TGTGCCAGCAGTCGACGCCTGCAAGACTCGGGTGGCTACACCTTC. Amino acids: CASSRRLQDSGGYTF.

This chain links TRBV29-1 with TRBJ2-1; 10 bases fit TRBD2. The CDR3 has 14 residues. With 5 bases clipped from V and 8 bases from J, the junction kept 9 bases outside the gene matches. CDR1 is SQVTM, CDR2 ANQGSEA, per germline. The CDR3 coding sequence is TGCAGCGTTCGGGGCCTAGCGGGAGTGGATGAGCAGTTCTTC. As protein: CSVRGLAGVDEQFF.

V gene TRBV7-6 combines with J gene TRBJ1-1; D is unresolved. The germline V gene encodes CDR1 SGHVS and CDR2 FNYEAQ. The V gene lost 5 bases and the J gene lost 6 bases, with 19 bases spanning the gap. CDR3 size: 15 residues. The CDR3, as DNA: TGTGCCAGCAGCCCCTTTTTGACCCCTGGGGCTGAAGCTTTCTTT. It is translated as CASSPFLTPGAEAFF.

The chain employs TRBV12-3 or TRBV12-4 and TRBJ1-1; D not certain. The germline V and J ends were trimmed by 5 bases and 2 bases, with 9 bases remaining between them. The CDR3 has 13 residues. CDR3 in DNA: TGTGCCAGCAGTCTCCTATCAAACACTGAAGCTTTCTTT. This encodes CASSLLSNTEAFF.

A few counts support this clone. The CDR3 sequence: CASSYSRMNTEAFF. The CDR3, as DNA: TGTGCCAGCAGTTACTCTCGGATGAACACTGAAGCTTTCTTT. The chain carries TRBV6-6 and TRBJ1-1; no firm D call. V dropped 0 bases and J dropped 0 bases, with 5 bases sitting between them. The CDR3 has 14 amino acids. Germline CDR1 and CDR2: MNHNY and SVGAGI (reference sequence).

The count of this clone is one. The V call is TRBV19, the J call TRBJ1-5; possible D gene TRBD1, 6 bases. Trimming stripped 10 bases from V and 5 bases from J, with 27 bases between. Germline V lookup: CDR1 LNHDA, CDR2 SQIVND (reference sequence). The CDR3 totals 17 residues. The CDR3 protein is CATAYGGGAGVDQPQHF. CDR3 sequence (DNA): TGTGCCACCGCGTATGGTGGGGGGGCTGGAGTCGATCAGCCCCAGCATTTT.

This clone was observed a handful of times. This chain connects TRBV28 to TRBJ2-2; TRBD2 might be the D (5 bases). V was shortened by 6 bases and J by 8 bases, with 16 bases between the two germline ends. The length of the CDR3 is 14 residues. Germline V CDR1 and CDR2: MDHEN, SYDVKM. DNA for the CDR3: TGTGCCAGCAGGCTACTCCCCGGGATGGGGGAGCTGTTTTTT. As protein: CASRLLPGMGELFF.

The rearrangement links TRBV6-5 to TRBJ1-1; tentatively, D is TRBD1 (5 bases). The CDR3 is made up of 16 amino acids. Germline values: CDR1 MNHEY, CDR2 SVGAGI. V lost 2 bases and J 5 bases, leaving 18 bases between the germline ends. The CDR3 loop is CASSYGTSQLATEAFF. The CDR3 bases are TGTGCCAGCAGTTACGGGACGTCTCAATTGGCGACTGAAGCTTTCTTT.